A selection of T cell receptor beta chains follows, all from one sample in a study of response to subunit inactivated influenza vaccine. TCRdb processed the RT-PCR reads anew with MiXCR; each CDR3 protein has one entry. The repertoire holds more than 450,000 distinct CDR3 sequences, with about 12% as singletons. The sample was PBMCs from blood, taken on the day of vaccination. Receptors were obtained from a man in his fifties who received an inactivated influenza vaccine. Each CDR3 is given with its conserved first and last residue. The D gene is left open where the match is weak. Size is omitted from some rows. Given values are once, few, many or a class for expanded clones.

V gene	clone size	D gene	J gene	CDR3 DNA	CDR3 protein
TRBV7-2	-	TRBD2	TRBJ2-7	TGTGCCAGCAGCTTAACGAGCGGGAGAGTCTACGAGCAGTACTTC	CASSLTSGRVYEQYF
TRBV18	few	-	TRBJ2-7	TGTGCCAGCTCACCACCAACTGGACAGTCAAGAGGGTCCTACGAGCAGTACTTC	CASSPPTGQSRGSYEQYF
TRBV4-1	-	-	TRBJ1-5	TGCGCCAGCAGGGCACAGGGAAGGGGCCAGCCCCAGCATTTT	CASRAQGRGQPQHF
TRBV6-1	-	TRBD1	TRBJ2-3	TGTGCCAGCAGTGCCAGGGGGCTGGAAGATACGCAGTATTTT	CASSARGLEDTQYF
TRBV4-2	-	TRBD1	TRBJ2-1	TGTGCCAGCAGCCAAAACAGGGGGCGTTTCAATGAGCAGTTCTTC	CASSQNRGRFNEQFF
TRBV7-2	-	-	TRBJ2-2	TGTGCCAGCAGATATGATCGGGGGTCCGGGGAGCTGTTTTTT	CASRYDRGSGELFF
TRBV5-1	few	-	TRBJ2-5	TGCGCCAGCAGCTTGGAGGGGGAGCCCAACCAAGAGACCCAGTACTTC	CASSLEGEPNQETQYF
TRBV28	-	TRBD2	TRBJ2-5	TGTGCCAGCAGTTTTCAGATGGAGGGCGGGAGGGCTGGGCTCATGGAGACCCAGTACTTC	CASSFQMEGGRAGLMETQYF
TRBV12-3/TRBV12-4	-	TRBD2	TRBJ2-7	TGTGCCAGCAGTTTGAGGACTAGCGGGGGGAGCTACGAGCAGTACTTC	CASSLRTSGGSYEQYF
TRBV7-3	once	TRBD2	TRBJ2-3	TGTGCCAGCAGCTTAAGCTCAGCGGGAGGAACAGATACGCAGTATTTT	CASSLSSAGGTDTQYF
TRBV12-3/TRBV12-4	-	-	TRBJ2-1	TGTGCCAGCTGCAAAAGCCCCTTCCGATACAATGAGCAGTTCTTC	CASCKSPFRYNEQFF
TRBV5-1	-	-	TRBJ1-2	TGCGCCAGCAGCTCTGGAGGGGGTACCGACTATGGCTACACCTTC	CASSSGGGTDYGYTF
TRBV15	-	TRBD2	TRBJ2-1	TGTGCCACCAGCGGGGGGGGGATTCTCTCCTACAATGAGCAGTTCTTC	CATSGGGILSYNEQFF
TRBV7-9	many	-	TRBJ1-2	TGTGCCAGCAGCTTGTATCCCAGGGAAAGTGGCTATGGCTACACCTTC	CASSLYPRESGYGYTF
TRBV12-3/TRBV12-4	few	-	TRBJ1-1	TGTGCCTCCTCCGTCGGGGTATGGAACACTGAAGCTTTCTTT	CASSVGVWNTEAFF
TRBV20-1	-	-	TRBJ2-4	TGCAGTGCTGCCCCCAGGCGTAAGCTCGTTTCGGCCAAAAACAATCAGTACTTC	CSAAPRRKLVSAKNNQYF
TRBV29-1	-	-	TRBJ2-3	TGCAGCGTTGAAGAAACTAGGAGGCAGGATACGCAGTATTTT	CSVEETRRQDTQYF
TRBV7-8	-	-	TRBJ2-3	TGTGTCAGCAGCTTAGGCCGCCAGCGCACAGATACGCAGTATTTT	CVSSLGRQRTDTQYF
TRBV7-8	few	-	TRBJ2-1	TGTGCCAGCAGCTTAGTCCGCATGGTAGCGAGGGCCTACAATGAGCAGTTCTTC	CASSLVRMVARAYNEQFF
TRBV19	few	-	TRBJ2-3	TGTGCCAGTAGTAAACGGCGTAGCACAGATACGCAGTATTTT	CASSKRRSTDTQYF
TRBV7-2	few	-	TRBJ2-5	TGTGCCAGCAGCTACGCCGGAGGACTAATAGGAGAGACCCAGTACTTC	CASSYAGGLIGETQYF
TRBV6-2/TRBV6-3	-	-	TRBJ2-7	TGTGCCAGCAGCGGCCTGCGGGCGGGGCCCGAGCAGTACTTC	CASSGLRAGPEQYF